What follows describes a single T cell receptor (beta chain). No antigen is known for it. These data come from a study of T cell clonotyping in hematopoietic cell transplantation. The assay was immunoSEQ multiplex PCR, and TCRdb's table has in-frame clones only and misses some. This sample yields 5,000 to 6,500 clones, of which 86% are seen a single time; roughly 15% belongs to the top ten. Study-wide results and limits: Pathologically expanded recipient clonotypes increased progressively from day 30 to day 180 as diversity fell. Few recipient clonotypes overlapped donors; over 95% were de novo at given depth. Graft donor and pretransplant recipient Inverse Simpson Index values predicted broader posttransplant TCR diversity.

The sequencing here drew on peripheral blood mononuclear cells, taken 180 days after allogeneic stem cell transplant. This TCR was recovered from a female patient aged 45-65 years who had an allogeneic stem cell transplant from an unrelated donor, so the T cells may come from the graft donor. Some clones in this sample may be carry-over from other donors' samples.

The CDR3 DNA follows: TGTGCCAGCACCACAGGTGGGACAGGGGGCTTGGGGGCCAACGTCCTGACTTTC. Translating gives CASTTGGTGGLGANVLTF. The J gene is TRBJ2-6, the V gene TRBV2; 12 bases fit TRBD1. J was trimmed by 4 bases and V by 7 bases; bases with no gene match: 11. Germline CDR1 SNHLY, CDR2 FYNNEI. CDR3 length: 18 residues.